One T cell receptor (beta chain) is described in this entry. The target of this receptor is not known. The record has no base qualities; no much larger clone is one base away. This entry belongs to a study of cytomegalovirus exposure and HLA in healthy donors (TCRdb year 2017). Broadly, across the study: According to an earlier analysis of 450 to 650 of the donors, 150 million to 200 million T cells yielded roughly 100 million unique TCR beta sequences and around 280 Gb of sequence data. Approximately 300 gigabases of sequencing data and 75 million to 85 million unique TCR sequences made up an early release that covered over 550 HLA-typed donors. Among the roughly 400 genotyped donors, around 81% belonged to the genetic ancestry cluster associated with self-reported Caucasian donors. The study aimed to test whether signatures of past pathogen exposure could be identified by cataloging public T cell receptors. Using immunosequencing, the study profiled T cell repertoires from 500 to 800 subjects and related those repertoires to cytomegalovirus serostatus. Besides the first cohort of 550 to 750 subjects, a separate validation cohort made up of 120 different subjects was used. High-throughput TCR immunosequencing, statistical association of individual TCRs with disease status, and machine learning were combined to predict cytomegalovirus infection status. A later analysis re-analyzed previously published TCR beta repertoires from 666 donors and added high-resolution HLA genotyping to study TCR occurrence patterns. The later analysis used no new phenotypic data to find candidate immune exposures, relying instead on TCR beta sequences and their occurrence across donors. To decide whether each TCR beta V gene segment behaved as functional or pseudogenic, an earlier analysis of 587 of the donors relied on high-throughput TCR beta sequencing. Donor age, sex, ethnicity and CMV serostatus were compiled alongside the repertoire data. In a later genetic analysis, genome-wide SNP genotypes for about three fifths of the roughly 670 donors were used, and that subset was treated as a discovery cohort. Every repertoire in the discovery cohort had been generated on one and the same sequencing platform. Class I and class II HLA loci were covered by the typing at four-digit resolution. The number of donors typed differed by locus, with 629-630 for A, B, C, DRB1 and DQB1, roughly 520 for DQA1, over 600 for DPA1, and some 450 for DPB1. Roughly 5 DR-DQ haplotypes were handled as single units for association and clustering because linkage in the cohort was strong. On average, around 200,000 unique TCR beta nucleotide sequences were sequenced per donor among fewer than 500 genotyped donors of the cohort, with 15% to 20% of those sequences being non-productive. The full study reports these points: In vitro tests confirmed that a few of the cytomegalovirus-associated TCR beta chains recognize cytomegalovirus antigens. A later analysis associated 15,000 or so TCR beta sequences with specific HLA alleles at a false discovery rate of 0.05. A further reported finding was that TCR beta sequences accurately predicted the HLA-A and HLA-B alleles for most subjects in the first cohort. Linkage disequilibrium might explain the correlated functional status among segregating V segments, but an unknown experimental factor could not be ruled out. According to a later analysis, most CMV-associated TCR beta chains appeared to be HLA-restricted, and the HLA associations seemed to be driven largely by CMV exposure. Compared with the approximately 670-donor mean, donors in an Asian-associated ancestry cluster had fewer N-insertions in productive TCRs, according to a later genetic analysis. While some public TCRs were present in many individuals, most TCR sequences turned up only very rarely across donors. A cluster of highly shared sequence variants was judged likely to represent a technical artifact of the sequencing pipeline. Because HLA typing was missing for some donors at each locus, association tests included only the typed subset. In a later analysis, several top co-occurrence clusters were reported to appear linked to parvovirus B19, influenza, CMV and Epstein-Barr virus. The earlier analysis of some 560 of the donors excluded some 16 rarely observed V segments, including chromosome 9 orphons, because counts were too low. An earlier analysis of 587 of the donors showed that most TCR beta V segments appeared in productive rearrangements either about 90% or about 30% of the time, which broadly matched IMGT annotations. The classifier was reported to diagnose cytomegalovirus status with high specificity and sensitivity in both the original cohort and the validation cohort. The authors suggested that the approach could potentially be generalized to other disease states and immunological phenotypes. Compared with equally common non-associated chains, HLA-associated TCR beta chains in a later analysis were more clonally expanded and had lower generation probabilities. Presence/absence analyses assumed roughly uniform sequencing depth across donors, an assumption that may not hold. The 87-base-pair reads could not distinguish some IMGT-functional V segments, including TRBV6-2 and TRBV6-3, so those segments were excluded. Assigning TCR associations to individual alleles was difficult when HLA alleles, especially DR and DQ, strongly co-occurred. In a later analysis, TCR association rates were found to vary across HLA loci, with the most associated TCRs seen for DRB1 alleles and the fewest for HLA-C alleles. An association between a missense DCLRE1C variant and V-gene and J-gene trimming of TCR beta chains was found in a later genetic analysis and replicated in an independent cohort. A total of 150 or so TCR beta chains were listed by the study as associated with cytomegalovirus. Immune exposure information for the cohort was limited to CMV serostatus. Only TCR beta chains were sequenced in this cohort, and the absence of alpha or paired-chain data limited detectable features.

Taken from the germline V gene, the CDR1 and CDR2 loops are MNHEY and SVGAGI. Inclusive of the bounding cysteine and phenylalanine, the CDR3 is 14 residues long. The only DNA kept is the CDR3, 42 bases in frame from the first base. V loses 6 bases of germline sequence and J loses 0 bases, and the interval between the two ends is 11 bases. To prepare the library, the immunoSEQ multiplex PCR assay was applied. A mixture of 60 forward primers for TCR Vbeta segments and 13 reverse primers for TCR Jbeta segments was used in the multiplex PCR. A multiplex PCR assay on genomic DNA amplified the CDR3 region of rearranged TCR beta genes. Amplified TCR beta libraries were sequenced as 87-base-pair reads on the Illumina HiSeq System. Turning to the authors' computational methods: Across the 666 repertoires, a later analysis counted roughly 77 million unique TCR beta chains, approximately 12 million of which were shared by at least two donors. Raw reads were error-corrected and collapsed into unique sequences by a nearest-neighbor algorithm in which closely related sequences were merged to remove PCR and sequencing errors. CDR3 sequences were aligned to IMGT reference sequences to assign V, D and J gene segments. For a sequence to be retained, a match of at least six nucleotides was required to both a V gene segment and a J gene segment. A rearrangement was called productive if the CDR3 had no stop codons and remained in frame with V and J, and every other rearrangement was called non-productive. Following IMGT convention, CDR3 was defined as the stretch from the second conserved V-encoded cysteine to the conserved J-encoded phenylalanine. In an earlier analysis of 587 of the donors, sequences lacking an unambiguous match to a single V gene segment were excluded. In an earlier analysis of approximately 590 of the donors, a V segment was called functional when productive rearrangements were above 56.7%, and segregating when the standard deviation between donors exceeded 5%. A statistical classification framework was built to diagnose cytomegalovirus status from the catalog of TCR beta chain sequences. In a later analysis, V and J genes were assigned by comparing TCR nucleotide sequences against IMGT/GENE-DB human TR gene sequences. A later analysis assigned CDR3 sequences and most-parsimonious VDJ recombination scenarios with the TCRdist pipeline. In a later analysis, every TCR beta chain was defined by the combination of its CDR3 amino acid sequence and its V-gene family, and reads without a unique V-gene family were dropped. A later analysis removed 550 to 700 highly shared, low-generation-probability nucleotide sequences to deal with suspected cross-contamination and a sequencing artifact. In a later analysis, a clonal expansion index was calculated for each public chain from normalized within-repertoire ranks of inferred template counts. In a later analysis, generation probabilities were computed with a VDJ recombination model fitted to out-of-frame rearrangements, and the resulting probabilities were checked against IGoR. In a later analysis, TCR-TCR, TCR-HLA and TCR-CMV co-occurrence was scored with hypergeometric tests, and a repertoire-size bias correction was applied to TCR pairs. In a later analysis, false discovery rates were estimated by permuting HLA or CMV assignments 20 times. In a later analysis, co-occurring TCRs were grouped using DBSCAN, with TCRdist sequence similarity added in when clustering inside HLA-allele-positive subsets. Co-occurrence clustering excluded repertoires with fewer than 30,000 or more than 120,000 public chains, plus five with anomalous nucleotide sharing. TCRdb's version of the immuneACCESS table is confined to in-frame rearrangements and falls short of the full clone set. An unresolved V gene accounts for under half of the shortfall where checked; the remainder is of unknown origin. That table supplies the V and J calls and clone size; D and trimming were determined from the DNA. For this sample there are 150,000 to 200,000 clones; around 76% appear just once. Clones ranked in the top ten supply roughly 1% of the sample.

The cohort comprised around 690 healthy bone marrow donors. At the time of sampling, all cohort members were nominally healthy, though unrecorded immune exposures were likely present. The donor was CMV seronegative and was included in the group of several hundred seronegative cohort members. A peripheral blood sample was provided by each donor, and peripheral blood mononuclear cells were used for TCR beta sequencing. The Qiagen DNeasy Blood Extraction Kit was used to extract genomic DNA from the blood cell samples. The TCR sequence derives from a woman aged 40 to 55 in good health and CMV-seronegative. The sequenced material came from PBMCs. The chain links TRBV6-5 with TRBJ1-2; the D segment could be TRBD1, given 5 matching bases. The sequenced DNA is TGTGCCAGCAGCACAGGTCCCCCTAACTATGGCTACACCTTC. Translated, this is CASSTGPPNYGYTF.